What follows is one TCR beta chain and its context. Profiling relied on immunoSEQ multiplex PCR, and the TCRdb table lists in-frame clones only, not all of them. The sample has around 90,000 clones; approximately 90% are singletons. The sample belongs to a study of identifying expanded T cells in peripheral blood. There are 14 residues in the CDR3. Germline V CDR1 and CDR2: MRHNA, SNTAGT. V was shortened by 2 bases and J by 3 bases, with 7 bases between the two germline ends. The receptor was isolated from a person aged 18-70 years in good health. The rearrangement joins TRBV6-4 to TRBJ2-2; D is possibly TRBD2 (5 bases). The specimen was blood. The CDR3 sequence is CASSDNGDTGELFF. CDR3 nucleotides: TGTGCCAGCAGTGACAACGGGGACACCGGGGAGCTGTTTTTT.